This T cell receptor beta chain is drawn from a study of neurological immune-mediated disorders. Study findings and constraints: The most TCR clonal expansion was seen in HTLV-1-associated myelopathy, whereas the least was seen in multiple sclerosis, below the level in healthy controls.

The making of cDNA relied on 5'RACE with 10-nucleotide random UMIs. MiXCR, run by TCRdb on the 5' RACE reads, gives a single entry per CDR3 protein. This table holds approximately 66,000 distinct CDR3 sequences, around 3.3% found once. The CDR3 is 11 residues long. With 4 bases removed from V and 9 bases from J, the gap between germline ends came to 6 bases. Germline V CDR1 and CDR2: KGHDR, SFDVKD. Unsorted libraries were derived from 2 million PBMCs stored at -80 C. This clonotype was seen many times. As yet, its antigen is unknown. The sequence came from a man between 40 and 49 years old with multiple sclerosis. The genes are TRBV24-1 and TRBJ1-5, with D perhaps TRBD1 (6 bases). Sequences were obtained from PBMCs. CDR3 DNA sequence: TGTGCCACCAGTGAAGGGGGGCCCCAGCATTTT. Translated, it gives CATSEGGPQHF.